This entry lists 19 T cell receptor beta chains sequenced from one sample in a study of blood T cells in healthy people across ages. Combining a sample-barcoded 5' primer with a J-beta primer mix, a second PCR ran for 7 to 11 cycles. One entry per CDR3 protein, called by TCRdb with MiXCR from the 5' RACE reads. The data show more than 800,000 distinct CDR3 sequences, 29% seen once. Material for sequencing was blood. Source of these receptors: a woman of 80 years or more in good health.

In this sample, this clonotype turned up many times. The chain carries TRBV12-3 or TRBV12-4 and TRBJ2-5; 10 bases map to TRBD2. V lost 6 bases to trimming and J lost 2 bases; unmatched junction nucleotides: 3. The CDR3 is 14 amino acids. CDR3 amino acids: CASSKRGGQETQYF. The CDR3 nucleotides read TGTGCCAGCAGCAAGCGGGGGGGTCAAGAGACCCAGTACTTC.

This clonotype has a handful of counts. The CDR3 reads CASTSRSVNEKLFF. In DNA, the CDR3 is TGTGCCAGCACCTCGCGAAGTGTAAATGAAAAACTGTTTTTT. The rearrangement uses TRBV28 and TRBJ1-4; D gene uncertain. With 7 bases removed from V and 5 bases from J, the gap between germline ends came to 14 bases. Looked up from germline, CDR1 is MDHEN and CDR2 is SYDVKM. CDR3 length: 14 residues.

This clonotype was seen only a few times. The rearrangement joins TRBV12-3 or TRBV12-4 to TRBJ1-4; D is unresolved. V was cut by 8 bases and J by 2 bases, with 9 bases left in between. The CDR3 has 13 amino acids. CDR3 residues: CASQALTNEKLFF. The DNA for the CDR3 is TGTGCCAGCCAGGCACTGACTAATGAAAAACTGTTTTTT.

This clonotype has ten or more counts. J is TRBJ2-7 and V is TRBV30, with 9 nucleotides matching TRBD1. The germline V gene encodes CDR1 GTSNPN and CDR2 SVGIG (reference sequence). The CDR3 sequence is 15 residues long. With V trimmed by 2 bases and J by 7 bases, 12 bases remained unmatched. The CDR3 DNA reads as TGTGCCTGGAGTAGGCGGACAGGGGTCTTGGGGGAGCAGTACTTC. It specifies CAWSRRTGVLGEQYF.

The chain carries TRBV7-3 and TRBJ2-3, with D perhaps TRBD2 (5 bases). The CDR3 spans 16 residues. The V gene lost 1 base and the J gene lost 1 base, with 12 bases spanning the gap. Looked up from germline, CDR1 is SGHTA and CDR2 is FQGTGA. The CDR3 DNA sequence: TGTGCCAGCAGCTTAATGCCTAGCACTCGCACAGATACGCAGTATTTT. Encoded protein: CASSLMPSTRTDTQYF.

The CDR3, as DNA: TGTGCCAGCAGTTTTTGGGACAGTGGGTATAGCAATCAGCCCCAGCATTTT. It encodes CASSFWDSGYSNQPQHF. The rearrangement joins TRBV12-3 or TRBV12-4 to TRBJ1-5; 7 bases are a match to TRBD1. CDR3 length equals 17 residues. Trimming at V came to 3 bases and at J to 0 bases, leaving 8 bases not matched to a gene.

The rearrangement uses TRBV30 and TRBJ2-1; tentative D call: TRBD2 (5 bases). CDR1 and CDR2 from the germline V gene are GTSNPN and SVGIG (reference sequence). There are 15 residues in the CDR3. V shed 2 bases and J shed 7 bases, with 18 bases lying between them. The CDR3 DNA is TGTGCCTGGAGTTCTTCCACTGCGGGTGGGAATGAGCAGTTCTTC. Its protein is CAWSSSTAGGNEQFF.

V is TRBV7-2 and J is TRBJ1-4; 9 bases agree with TRBD1. The ends lost 5 bases at V and 15 bases at J; junction bases unmatched: 7. The CDR3 consists of 12 residues. Germline CDR1 and CDR2: SGHTA and FQGNSA. DNA of the CDR3: TGTGCCAGCAGCCCACGGGACAGGGTTATGTTTTTT. This translates into CASSPRDRVMFF. The variable domain in full, completed from reference TRBV7-2 and TRBJ1-4, reads GAGVSQSPSNKVTEKGKDVELRCDPISGHTALYWYRQSLGQGLEFLIYFQGNSAPDKSGLPSDRFSAERTGGSVSTLTIQRTQQEDSAVYLCASSPRDRVMFFGSGTQLSVL.

V usage is TRBV2 and J usage is TRBJ2-1, with 13 bases lining up with TRBD2. The CDR3 sequence is 16 residues long. Germline V gives CDR1 SNHLY, CDR2 FYNNEI. The ends lost 11 bases at V and 4 bases at J; junction bases unmatched: 11. The CDR3 DNA sequence: TGTGCCTGCATGGGACTAGCGGGACTAGGTTACAATGAGCAGTTCTTC. This sequence encodes CACMGLAGLGYNEQFF.

The chain employs TRBV7-2 and TRBJ2-1; 7 bases line up with TRBD1. V lost 5 bases and J lost 10; bases outside the gene matches: 17. Germline CDR1 and CDR2: SGHTA and FQGNSA. The CDR3 has 16 residues. The CDR3 sequence is CASSQDRDSPSCEQFF. CDR3 coding DNA: TGTGCCAGCAGCCAAGATAGGGACAGCCCCTCCTGCGAGCAGTTCTTC.

The rearrangement joins TRBV27 to TRBJ2-5, with D hard to call. The J call could be wrong; TRBJ2-7 is a better fit for the DNA end. CDR1 MNHEY and CDR2 SMNVEV come from the germline V gene (reference sequence). CDR3 length: 14 amino acids. This chain's CDR3 is CASSLHGSGYEQYF. CDR3 coding DNA: TGTGCCAGCAGTCTGCATGGGTCTGGCTACGAGCAGTACTTC.

This clonotype was seen only once. The chain joins TRBV20-1 to TRBJ1-1; no clear D gene. Trimming removed 6 bases at V and 3 bases at J, with 14 bases between. This CDR3 is 13 amino acids long. The germline V gene encodes CDR1 DFQATT and CDR2 SNEGSKA (reference sequence). CDR3 bases: TGCAGTGCGGGTGGGCTAAGCTACACTGAAGCTTTCTTT. Protein sequence: CSAGGLSYTEAFF.

There are a few counts of this clonotype. The V gene is TRBV5-5, the J gene TRBJ1-5; D remains unclear. CDR1 is SGHKS, CDR2 YYEKEE, per germline (reference sequence). Trimming left V 1 base short and J 3 bases short, with 14 bases between. CDR3 length: 16 residues. The DNA of the CDR3 is TGTGCCAGCAGCTTGTGGTTAGACTCCTACAATCAGCCCCAGCATTTT. This codes for CASSLWLDSYNQPQHF.

This clonotype was observed many times. The rearrangement links TRBV4-2 to TRBJ1-2; a weak D match, TRBD1 (5 bases). Deletions cut 4 bases from V and 0 bases from J, with 9 bases between. Per the germline V gene, CDR1 is LGHNA and CDR2 is YNFKEQ. This CDR3 region has 14 residues. As DNA, the CDR3 is TGTGCCAGCAGCCCCAGGGTGGCTAACTATGGCTACACCTTC. Protein product: CASSPRVANYGYTF.

Comments on this clonotype: This sequence may be a read error, since a much larger clone differs from it by one base. The V and J genes are TRBV12-3 or TRBV12-4 and TRBJ2-5; D remains unclear. The CDR3 has 10 residues. The V end was cut by 5 bases, the J end by 11 bases, with 9 bases between. The DNA of the CDR3 is TGTGCCAGCAGTAAATACAAGCAGTACTTC. Translation gives CASSKYKQYF.

Worth noting for this clonotype: At one boundary the junction diverges from the germline segment, which might be a read error. J is TRBJ2-3 and V is TRBV27; 7 nucleotides match TRBD1. Germline V gene sequence: CDR1 MNHEY, CDR2 SMNVEV (reference sequence). This CDR3 is built from 14 residues. The CDR3 spells CAGSGGRGTDTQYF. The CDR3 coding sequence is TGTGCCGGCAGCGGTGGCAGGGGGACAGATACGCAGTATTTT.

For this clonotype: Possible read error: a much larger clone is one base away. V is TRBV7-2 and J is TRBJ2-5; 7 nucleotides match TRBD1. The better agreement between TRBJ2-7 and the DNA end casts doubt on the J call. CDR3 length equals 15 residues. In germline, CDR1 is SGHTA, CDR2 FQGNSA. As DNA, the CDR3 is TGTGCCAGCAGCTTAGGACAGGGAGAGGTCTACGAGCAGTACTTC. It yields the protein CASSLGQGEVYEQYF.

This clonotype has ten or more counts. The CDR3 here is CASSETVKAKNIQYF. CDR3 DNA: TGTGCCAGCAGCGAGACAGTTAAAGCCAAAAACATTCAGTACTTC. The chain carries TRBV5-6 and TRBJ2-4, with TRBD1 as a possible D gene (5 bases). The CDR3 runs 15 residues. Trimming removed 4 bases at V and 0 bases at J, with 11 bases between. CDR1 is SGHDT and CDR2 is YYEEEE in the germline V gene.

This clonotype has ten or more counts. The genes are TRBV12-3 or TRBV12-4 and TRBJ1-2; D may be TRBD1 (5 bases). The CDR3 contains 13 residues. Trimming took 6 bases from V and 1 from J, leaving 9 bases between them. As DNA, the CDR3 is TGTGCCAGCAGCAAGGACAATAACTATGGCTACACCTTC. Translated, it gives CASSKDNNYGYTF.